This TCR beta chain came from a study of human T cells and chemical hapten exposure. The sample's time point: patch test 1, 2 weeks after DPC sensitization. Treatment specified: therapeutic diphenylcyclopropenone sensitization with weekly scalp DPC. Prior to application of each patch test, blood was drawn. Before extraction, the whole blood was not fractionated, and total RNA was taken from it. This clonotype showed up many times. The CDR3 is 14 residues long. Germline trimming cut 5 bases from V and 6 bases from J; bases unmatched to any gene: 4. TCRdb re-called the RACE reads through MiXCR, storing one row per CDR3 protein. The sample has roughly 360,000 distinct CDR3 sequences, around 5% seen once.

The chain combines TRBV12-3 or TRBV12-4 with TRBJ2-2; TRBD1 matches at 9 bases. The sequence came from a woman aged 50 to 60 with alopecia areata. Some clones in this sample may be carry-over from other donors' samples. Sequenced here: whole blood, sampled in connection with sensitization to the hapten diphenylcyclopropenone (DPC). The CDR3 sequence: CASSIQGAPGELFF. CDR3 in DNA: TGTGCCAGCAGTATACAGGGGGCGCCCGGGGAGCTGTTTTTT.